In its sample, the clone carrying this T cell receptor (beta chain) was seen once. Its specificity is not known. This CDR3 is also generated by other DNA sequences in the sample. The CDR3 has 14 residues. V dropped 4 bases and J dropped 4; count of bases not matched to a gene: 8. Germline assignment: CDR1 SGHRS and CDR2 YFSETQ. The repertoire was sequenced with immunoSEQ multiplex PCR; TCRdb's copy has only in-frame clones and lacks some. In the table there are approximately 1.4 million clones, approximately 98% of which are singletons. The source of the sample is a study of shared clonotypes between healthy human individuals. Study observations and caveats: When naive CD4 clonotypes were compared across a handful of donors, around 4.6% were shared. Sampling used blood alone; tissue repertoires probably differ.

The genes are TRBV5-1 and TRBJ2-7; 7 nucleotides agree with TRBD1. This sequence was found in a man under 40 in good health. The sample consisted of naive CD4+ T cells sorted from blood. As to subset: CD45RA+ positively selected. CDR3 nucleotide sequence: TGCGCCAGCAGCCCGGCCGGGACAGCGTACGAGCAGTACTTC. Protein sequence: CASSPAGTAYEQYF.